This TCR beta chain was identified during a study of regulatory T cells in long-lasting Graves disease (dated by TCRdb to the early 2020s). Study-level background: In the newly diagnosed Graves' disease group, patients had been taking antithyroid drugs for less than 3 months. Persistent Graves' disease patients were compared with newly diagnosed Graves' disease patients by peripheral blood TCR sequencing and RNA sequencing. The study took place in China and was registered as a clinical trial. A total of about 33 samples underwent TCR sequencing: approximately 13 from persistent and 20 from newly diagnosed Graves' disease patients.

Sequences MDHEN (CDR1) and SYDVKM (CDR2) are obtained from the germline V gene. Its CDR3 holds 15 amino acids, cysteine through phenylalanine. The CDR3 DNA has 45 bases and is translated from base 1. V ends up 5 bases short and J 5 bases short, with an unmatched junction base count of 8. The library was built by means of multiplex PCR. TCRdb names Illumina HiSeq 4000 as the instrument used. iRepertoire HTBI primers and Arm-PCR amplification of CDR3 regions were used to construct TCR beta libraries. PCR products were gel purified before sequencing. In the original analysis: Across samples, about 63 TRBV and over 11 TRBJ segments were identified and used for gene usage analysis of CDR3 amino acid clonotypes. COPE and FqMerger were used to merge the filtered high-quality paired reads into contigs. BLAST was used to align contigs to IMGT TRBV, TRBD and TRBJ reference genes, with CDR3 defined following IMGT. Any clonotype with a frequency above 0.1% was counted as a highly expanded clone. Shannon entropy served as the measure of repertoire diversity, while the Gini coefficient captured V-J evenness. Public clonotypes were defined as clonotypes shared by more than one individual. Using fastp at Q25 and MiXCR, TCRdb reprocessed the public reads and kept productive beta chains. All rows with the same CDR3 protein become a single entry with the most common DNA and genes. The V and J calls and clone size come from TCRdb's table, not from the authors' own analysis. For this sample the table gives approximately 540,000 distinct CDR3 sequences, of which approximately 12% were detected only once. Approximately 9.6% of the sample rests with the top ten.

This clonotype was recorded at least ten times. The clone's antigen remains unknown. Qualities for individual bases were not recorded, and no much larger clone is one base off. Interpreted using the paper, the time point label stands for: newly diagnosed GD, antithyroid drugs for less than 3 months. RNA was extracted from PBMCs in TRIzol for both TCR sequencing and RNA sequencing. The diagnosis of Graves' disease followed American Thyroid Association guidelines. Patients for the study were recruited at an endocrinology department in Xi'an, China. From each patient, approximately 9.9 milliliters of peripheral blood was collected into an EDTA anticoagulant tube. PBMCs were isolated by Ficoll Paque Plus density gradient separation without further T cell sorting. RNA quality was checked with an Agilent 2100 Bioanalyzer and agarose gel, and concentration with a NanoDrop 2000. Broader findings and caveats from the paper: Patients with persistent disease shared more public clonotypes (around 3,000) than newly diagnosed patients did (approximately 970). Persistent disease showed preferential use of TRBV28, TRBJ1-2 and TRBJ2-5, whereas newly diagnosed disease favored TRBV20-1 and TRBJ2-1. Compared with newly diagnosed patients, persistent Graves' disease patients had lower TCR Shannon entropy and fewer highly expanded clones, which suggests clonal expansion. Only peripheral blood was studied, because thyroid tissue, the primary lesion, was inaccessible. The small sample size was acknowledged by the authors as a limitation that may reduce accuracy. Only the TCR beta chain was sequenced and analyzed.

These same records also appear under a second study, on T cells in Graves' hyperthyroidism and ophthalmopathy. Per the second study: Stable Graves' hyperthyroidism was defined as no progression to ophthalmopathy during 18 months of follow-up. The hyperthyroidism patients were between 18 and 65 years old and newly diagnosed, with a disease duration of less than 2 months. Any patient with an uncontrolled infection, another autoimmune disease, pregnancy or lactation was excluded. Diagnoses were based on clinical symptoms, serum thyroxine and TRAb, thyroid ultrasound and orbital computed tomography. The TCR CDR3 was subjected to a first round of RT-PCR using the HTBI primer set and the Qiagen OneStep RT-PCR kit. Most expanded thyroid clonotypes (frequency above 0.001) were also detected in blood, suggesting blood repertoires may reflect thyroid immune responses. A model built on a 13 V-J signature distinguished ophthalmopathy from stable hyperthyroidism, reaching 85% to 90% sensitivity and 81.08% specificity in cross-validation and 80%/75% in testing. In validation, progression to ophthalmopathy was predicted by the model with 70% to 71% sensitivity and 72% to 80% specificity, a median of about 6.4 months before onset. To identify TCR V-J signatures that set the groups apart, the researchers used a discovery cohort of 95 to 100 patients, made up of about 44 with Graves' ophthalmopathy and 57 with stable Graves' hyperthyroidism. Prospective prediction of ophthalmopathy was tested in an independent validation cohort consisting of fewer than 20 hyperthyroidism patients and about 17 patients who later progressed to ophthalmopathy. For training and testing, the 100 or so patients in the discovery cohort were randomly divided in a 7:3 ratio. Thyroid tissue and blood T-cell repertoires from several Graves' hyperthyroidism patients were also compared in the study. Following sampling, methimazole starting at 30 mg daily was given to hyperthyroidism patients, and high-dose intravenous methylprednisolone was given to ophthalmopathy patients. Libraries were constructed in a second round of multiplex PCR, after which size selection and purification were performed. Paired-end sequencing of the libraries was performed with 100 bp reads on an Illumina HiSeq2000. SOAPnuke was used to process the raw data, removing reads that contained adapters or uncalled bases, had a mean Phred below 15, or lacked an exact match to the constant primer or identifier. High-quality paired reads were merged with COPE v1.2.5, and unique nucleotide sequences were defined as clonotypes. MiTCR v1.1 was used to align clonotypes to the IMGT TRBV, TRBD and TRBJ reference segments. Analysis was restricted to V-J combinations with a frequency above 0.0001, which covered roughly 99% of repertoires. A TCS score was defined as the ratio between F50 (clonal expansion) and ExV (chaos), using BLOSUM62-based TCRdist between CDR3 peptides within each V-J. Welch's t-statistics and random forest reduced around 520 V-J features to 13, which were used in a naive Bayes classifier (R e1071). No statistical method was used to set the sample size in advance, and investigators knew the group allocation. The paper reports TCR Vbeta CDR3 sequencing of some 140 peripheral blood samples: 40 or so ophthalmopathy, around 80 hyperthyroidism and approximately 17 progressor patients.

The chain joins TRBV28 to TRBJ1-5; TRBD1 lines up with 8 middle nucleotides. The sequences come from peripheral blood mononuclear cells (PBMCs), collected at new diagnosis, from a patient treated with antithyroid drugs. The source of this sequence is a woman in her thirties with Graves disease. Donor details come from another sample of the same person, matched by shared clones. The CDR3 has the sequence CASSPTGAQDQPQHF. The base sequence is TGTGCCAGCAGTCCGACAGGGGCCCAAGATCAGCCCCAGCATTTT.